A selection of T cell receptor beta chains follows, all from one sample in a study of OX40 agonist ivuxolimab in advanced cancers. Clones were read by immunoSEQ multiplex PCR, and TCRdb kept only the in-frame ones, dropping some. The sample carries roughly 73,000 clones, just under 90% recorded once. The material was CD4+ or CD8+ T cells sorted from blood, obtained in a trial of the OX40 agonist ivuxolimab. The source is an adult with an advanced solid tumor such as melanoma, head and neck, liver or kidney cancer. The CDR3 runs from the conserved cysteine through the conserved F or W. The order of the fields is D gene, J gene, clone size, V gene, CDR3 protein, CDR3 DNA. The D gene is left open where the match is weak. The size entry is marked missing in some rows and otherwise reads once, few, many or a size class.

D: NA
J: TRBJ2-5
size: once
V: TRBV5-1
CDR3: CASTQETQYF
DNA: TGCGCCAGCACCCAAGAGACCCAGTACTTC

D: NA
J: TRBJ2-5
size: NA
V: TRBV2
CDR3: CASSEGVQGQAETQYF
DNA: TGTGCCAGCAGTGAAGGGGTTCAGGGGCAAGCAGAGACCCAGTACTTC

D: TRBD2
J: TRBJ2-2
size: NA
V: TRBV6-1
CDR3: CASSEALAGGANTGELFF
DNA: TGTGCCAGCAGTGAAGCGCTCGCCGGGGGGGCGAACACCGGGGAGCTGTTTTTT

D: NA
J: TRBJ2-1
size: NA
V: TRBV2
CDR3: CASRRAPSYNEQFF
DNA: TGTGCCAGTCGGAGGGCGCCCTCCTACAATGAGCAGTTCTTC

D: NA
J: TRBJ2-6
size: NA
V: TRBV6-5
CDR3: CASSERGSGANVLTF
DNA: TGTGCCAGCTCAGAGCGTGGCTCTGGGGCCAACGTCCTGACTTTC

D: TRBD1
J: TRBJ1-4
size: NA
V: TRBV28
CDR3: CASLSWQGAVNEKLFF
DNA: TGTGCCAGCCTGTCTTGGCAGGGGGCTGTTAATGAAAAACTGTTTTTT

D: NA
J: TRBJ2-3
size: NA
V: TRBV9
CDR3: CASSVAGTDTQYF
DNA: TGTGCCAGCAGCGTAGCTGGCACGGATACGCAGTATTTT

D: TRBD2
J: TRBJ2-5
size: NA
V: TRBV4-1
CDR3: CASSQGSGGAWETQYF
DNA: TGCGCCAGCAGCCAGGGTAGCGGGGGGGCCTGGGAGACCCAGTACTTC

D: TRBD2
J: TRBJ2-1
size: NA
V: TRBV11-3
CDR3: CASSLGSRELNEQFF
DNA: TGTGCCAGCAGCTTAGGCTCGCGGGAGTTAAATGAGCAGTTCTTC

D: NA
J: TRBJ2-3
size: NA
V: TRBV29-1
CDR3: CSVGRVDTDTQYF
DNA: TGCAGCGTTGGCAGGGTTGACACAGATACGCAGTATTTT

D: NA
J: TRBJ2-5
size: NA
V: TRBV5-1
CDR3: CASSRTTTETQYF
DNA: TGCGCCAGCAGCCGGACTACAACGGAGACCCAGTACTTC

D: TRBD1
J: TRBJ2-5
size: NA
V: TRBV6-1
CDR3: CASSDRDRGIPETQYF
DNA: TGTGCCAGCAGTGACCGGGACAGGGGAATACCAGAGACCCAGTACTTC

D: NA
J: TRBJ2-7
size: few
V: TRBV18
CDR3: CASSPQGDEQYF
DNA: TGTGCCAGCTCACCACAGGGGGACGAGCAGTACTTC

D: TRBD1
J: TRBJ1-6
size: NA
V: TRBV2
CDR3: CASSALTGWYSPLHF
DNA: TGTGCCAGCAGTGCATTGACAGGGTGGTATTCACCCCTCCACTTT

D: NA
J: TRBJ1-2
size: NA
V: TRBV6-5
CDR3: CASSYSIGGLGYTF
DNA: TGTGCCAGCAGTTACTCGATCGGGGGCCTTGGCTACACCTTC

D: NA
J: TRBJ1-5
size: NA
V: TRBV28
CDR3: CASSLRGTQPQHF
DNA: TGTGCCAGCAGTTTAAGGGGGACACAGCCCCAGCATTTT

D: TRBD1
J: TRBJ1-1
size: NA
V: TRBV5-1
CDR3: CASSQSPIQGTEAFF
DNA: TGCGCCAGCAGCCAATCTCCCATACAGGGGACTGAAGCTTTCTTT

D: TRBD1
J: TRBJ1-1
size: few
V: TRBV19
CDR3: CASSIEGAGTEAFF
DNA: TGTGCCAGTAGTATTGAGGGGGCCGGCACTGAAGCTTTCTTT

D: NA
J: TRBJ2-7
size: NA
V: TRBV2
CDR3: CASSDHRSEQYF
DNA: TGTGCCAGCAGTGACCACCGTTCAGAGCAGTACTTC

D: TRBD1
J: TRBJ1-5
size: NA
V: TRBV14
CDR3: CASSSDRNQPQHF
DNA: TGTGCCAGCAGCTCGGACAGGAATCAGCCCCAGCATTTT

D: NA
J: TRBJ1-3
size: once
V: TRBV5-4
CDR3: CASSPGLIRGNTIYF
DNA: TGTGCCAGCAGCCCGGGGCTTATAAGGGGAAACACCATATATTTT

D: NA
J: TRBJ2-1
size: once
V: TRBV5-1
CDR3: CASSWGGGDYNEQFF
DNA: TGCGCCAGCAGCTGGGGCGGAGGGGACTACAATGAGCAGTTCTTC

D: NA
J: TRBJ1-5
size: NA
V: TRBV28
CDR3: CASSGRQSNQPQHF
DNA: TGTGCCAGCAGTGGGAGACAGAGCAATCAGCCCCAGCATTTT

D: TRBD1
J: TRBJ1-3
size: NA
V: TRBV5-1
CDR3: CASSWVTGSGNTIYF
DNA: TGCGCCAGCAGCTGGGTGACAGGGTCTGGAAACACCATATATTTT

D: NA
J: TRBJ2-7
size: once
V: TRBV5-4
CDR3: CASSLGGLSYEQYF
DNA: TGTGCCAGCAGCTTGGGGGGGCTCTCCTACGAGCAGTACTTC

D: TRBD1
J: TRBJ2-5
size: NA
V: TRBV7-9
CDR3: CASRASGGPETQYF
DNA: TGTGCCAGCAGGGCCTCAGGGGGCCCCGAGACCCAGTACTTC

D: TRBD2
J: TRBJ2-1
size: few
V: TRBV7-9
CDR3: CASSLVGGDEQFF
DNA: TGTGCCAGCAGCTTAGTTGGGGGGGATGAGCAGTTCTTC

D: TRBD1
J: TRBJ2-2
size: NA
V: TRBV4-1
CDR3: CASSHPTGTGKTGELFF
DNA: TGCGCCAGCAGCCACCCAACCGGGACAGGGAAGACCGGGGAGCTGTTTTTT

D: NA
J: TRBJ2-2
size: NA
V: TRBV30
CDR3: CAWSLHGELFF
DNA: TGTGCCTGGAGCCTTCACGGGGAGCTGTTTTTT

D: NA
J: TRBJ2-5
size: NA
V: TRBV2
CDR3: CASNVRVSEETQYF
DNA: TGTGCCAGCAACGTCAGGGTATCGGAAGAGACCCAGTACTTC

D: TRBD2
J: TRBJ2-2
size: NA
V: TRBV5-1
CDR3: CASSYGTSGFHGELFF
DNA: TGCGCCAGCAGCTACGGGACTAGCGGGTTTCACGGGGAGCTGTTTTTT

D: NA
J: TRBJ2-7
size: NA
V: TRBV9
CDR3: CASSVSPTSGYEQYF
DNA: TGTGCCAGCAGCGTCAGCCCGACTAGTGGCTACGAGCAGTACTTC

D: NA
J: TRBJ1-1
size: NA
V: TRBV6-6
CDR3: CASSYRGGITEAFF
DNA: TGTGCCAGCAGTTACAGGGGGGGCATCACTGAAGCTTTCTTT

D: NA
J: TRBJ2-7
size: few
V: TRBV10-1
CDR3: CASSDRGISYEQYF
DNA: TGCGCCAGCAGTGACAGGGGAATTTCCTACGAGCAGTACTTC

D: TRBD2
J: TRBJ2-7
size: NA
V: TRBV6-5
CDR3: CASSYSIAGGTYEQYF
DNA: TGTGCCAGCAGTTACTCGATAGCGGGGGGGACCTACGAGCAGTACTTC

D: NA
J: TRBJ1-2
size: NA
V: TRBV14
CDR3: CASSHGRADGPNYGYTF
DNA: TGTGCCAGCAGCCACGGCAGGGCGGACGGACCTAACTATGGCTACACCTTC

D: NA
J: TRBJ1-2
size: NA
V: TRBV30
CDR3: CASNPWEGGYTF
DNA: TGTGCCTCAAATCCCTGGGAAGGTGGCTACACCTTC

D: NA
J: TRBJ2-7
size: NA
V: TRBV5-4
CDR3: CASSLLRGGGNFNEQYF
DNA: TGTGCCAGCAGCTTGCTCCGTGGGGGCGGGAATTTTAACGAGCAGTACTTC

D: NA
J: TRBJ2-3
size: NA
V: TRBV28
CDR3: CASTTGSTDTQYF
DNA: TGTGCCAGTACGACAGGCAGCACAGATACGCAGTATTTT

D: NA
J: TRBJ1-1
size: once
V: TRBV27
CDR3: CASSQTPLNRDTEAFF
DNA: TGTGCCAGCAGCCAAACTCCTCTCAACAGGGACACTGAAGCTTTCTTT

D: TRBD2
J: TRBJ2-7
size: NA
V: TRBV28
CDR3: CASTGLAGAGTYEQYF
DNA: TGTGCCAGCACGGGACTAGCGGGAGCGGGCACCTACGAGCAGTACTTC

D: NA
J: TRBJ1-4
size: once
V: TRBV7-2
CDR3: CASSLGGAKKLFF
DNA: TGTGCCAGCAGCTTAGGGGGGGCGAAAAAACTGTTTTTT